The 17 T cell receptor beta chains presented below share a single source sample, sequenced in a study of blood T cell repertoires in COVID-19. The repertoire was sequenced with immunoSEQ multiplex PCR; TCRdb's copy has only in-frame clones and lacks some. This sample has about 180,000 clones, with 85% found just once. The sequenced material came from PBMCs or T cells enriched from blood (not recorded which). The receptor set was obtained from a man in his forties who had recovered from COVID-19.

The V and J genes are TRBV4-1 and TRBJ1-2, with 7 positions matching TRBD1. This CDR3 contains 18 residues. Germline CDR1 reads MGHRA; CDR2 reads YSYEKL. The V segment lost 3 bases and the J segment 4 bases; nucleotides outside the gene matches: 17. CDR3 loop: CASSHGQENPSVVYGYTF. In DNA form, the CDR3 reads TGCGCCAGCAGCCACGGACAGGAAAACCCTTCGGTGGTCTATGGCTACACCTTC.

The genes are TRBV7-6 and TRBJ2-3; 12 positions match TRBD1. Germline CDR1 and CDR2: SGHVS and FNYEAQ. The CDR3 spans 16 residues. The J segment lost 2 bases and the V segment lost 5 bases, leaving 5 bases of the junction unmatched. The CDR3 loop reads CASSLGTGGLTDTQYF. CDR3 DNA sequence: TGTGCCAGCAGCCTGGGGACAGGGGGCCTCACAGATACGCAGTATTTT.

The V and J genes are TRBV7-3 and TRBJ2-1, with 7 bases identical to TRBD2. V lost 8 bases to trimming and J lost 12 bases; unmatched junction nucleotides: 7. Germline CDR1 SGHTA, CDR2 FQGTGA. This CDR3 has 11 residues. DNA for the CDR3: TGTGCCAGCTCAGGAGGGGAGGGGCAGTTCTTC. It encodes CASSGGEGQFF.

The chain links TRBV5-1 to TRBJ1-1, with 11 bases matching TRBD1. This CDR3 comprises 16 residues. The J segment lost 1 base and the V segment lost 0 bases, leaving 2 bases of the junction unmatched. The germline V gene has CDR1 SGHRS and CDR2 YFSETQ. The CDR3 bases are TGCGCCAGCAGCTTGGTTGGGACAGGGGGGAACACTGAAGCTTTCTTT. It yields the protein CASSLVGTGGNTEAFF.

This clone appeared a single time. This sequence joins TRBV7-9 and TRBJ2-2; TRBD1 matches 7 bases. CDR3 length equals 15 residues. The junction had 3 bases not matched to a gene; V was cut back by 4 bases and J by 1 base. Germline V gene sequence: CDR1 SEHNR, CDR2 FQNEAQ (reference sequence). The CDR3 here is CASSSYRGNTGELFF. DNA of the CDR3: TGTGCCAGCAGCTCCTACAGGGGGAACACCGGGGAGCTGTTTTTT. The full variable domain, its missing parts supplied by reference TRBV7-9 and TRBJ2-2, is DTGVSQNPRHKITKRGQNVTFRCDPISEHNRLYWYRQTLGQGPEFLTYFQNEAQLEKSRLLSDRFSAERPKGSFSTLEIQRTEQGDSAMYLCASSSYRGNTGELFFGEGSRLTVL.

The genes are TRBV5-4 and TRBJ1-2; 9 nucleotides agree with TRBD1. The CDR3 consists of 16 residues. Trimming cost V 1 base and J 4 bases; bases outside gene matches: 8. CDR1 SGHNT and CDR2 YYREEE come from the germline V gene (reference sequence). CDR3 coding DNA: TGTGCCAGCAGCTTGTACAGGGGGCCCTTACCCTATGGCTACACCTTC. This sequence encodes CASSLYRGPLPYGYTF. Combining the CDR3 with reference TRBV5-4 and TRBJ1-2 gives the whole variable domain ETGVTQSPTHLIKTRGQQVTLRCSSQSGHNTVSWYQQALGQGPQFIFQYYREEENGRGNFPPRFSGLQFPNYSSELNVNALELDDSALYLCASSLYRGPLPYGYTFGSGTRLTVV.

This clone has a handful of counts. V is TRBV19 and J is TRBJ1-2, with 7 nucleotides matching TRBD1. Looked up from germline, CDR1 is LNHDA and CDR2 is SQIVND (reference sequence). Trimming cost V 10 bases and J 5 bases; bases outside gene matches: 16. The CDR3 length is 15 residues. CDR3 nucleotide sequence: TGTGCCACCGCACTTAACCGGGACAGTTCTTATGGCTACACCTTC. It translates to CATALNRDSSYGYTF.

This chain joins TRBV3-1 (or the pseudogene TRBV3-2) and TRBJ2-7; tentative D call: TRBD1 (6 bases). Trimming left V 1 base short and J 0 bases short, with 10 bases between. The CDR3 length is 15 residues. Per germline, CDR1 LGHDT and CDR2 YNNKEL (reference sequence). CDR3 sequence (DNA): TGTGCCAGCAGCCAAGGTTCGACAGGCTCCTACGAGCAGTACTTC. Encoded protein: CASSQGSTGSYEQYF.

The chain has TRBV11-1 and TRBJ2-5; TRBD1 is a possible D gene (7 bases). With 6 bases removed from V and 2 bases from J, the gap between germline ends came to 16 bases. Germline CDR1 reads SGHAT; CDR2 reads FQDESV (reference sequence). The CDR3 has 15 residues. The CDR3 bases are TGTGCCAGCAGTGTGGAGGGGGCGCGACAAGAGACCCAGTACTTC. Its translation: CASSVEGARQETQYF.

The V call is TRBV10-3, the J call TRBJ2-2; D gene ambiguous. Germline CDR1 ENHRY, CDR2 SYGVKD. The CDR3 spans 13 residues. The ends were cut back, 3 bases at V and 3 bases at J, with 5 bases in the middle. The CDR3 DNA follows: TGTGCCATCAGTGAAGAGGACACCGGGGAGCTGTTTTTT. This translates into CAISEEDTGELFF.

The V and J genes are TRBV5-4 and TRBJ2-5, with TRBD2 matching over 8 bases. Trimming at V came to 3 bases and at J to 5 bases, leaving 6 bases not matched to a gene. Looked up from germline, CDR1 is SGHNT and CDR2 is YYREEE (reference sequence). The CDR3 loop spans 14 amino acids. The CDR3 reads CASSSRGARETQYF. CDR3 nucleotides: TGTGCCAGCAGCTCGCGGGGGGCGCGGGAGACCCAGTACTTC. The entire variable domain, with the rest obtained from reference TRBV5-4 and TRBJ2-5, is as follows: ETGVTQSPTHLIKTRGQQVTLRCSSQSGHNTVSWYQQALGQGPQFIFQYYREEENGRGNFPPRFSGLQFPNYSSELNVNALELDDSALYLCASSSRGARETQYFGPGTRLLVL.

This clone came up once. This chain links TRBV5-1 with TRBJ2-5, with 7 bases that match TRBD1. The V segment lost 5 bases and the J segment 5 bases; nucleotides outside the gene matches: 3. CDR1 is SGHRS and CDR2 is YFSETQ in the germline V gene. This CDR3 has 12 amino acids. The DNA for the CDR3 is TGCGCCAGCAGACAGGGGATTGAGACCCAGTACTTC. Its protein is CASRQGIETQYF.

This clone was recorded only once. This chain uses TRBV7-2 with TRBJ1-2, with D perhaps TRBD1 (5 bases). Trimming removed 1 base at V and 1 base at J, with 7 bases between. This CDR3 is built from 14 residues. Germline CDR1 SGHTA, CDR2 FQGNSA. CDR3 residues: CASSLGQLNYGYTF. DNA for the CDR3: TGTGCCAGCAGCTTAGGACAGCTTAACTATGGCTACACCTTC.

The chain couples TRBV10-3 to TRBJ1-1, with TRBD1 identical over 7 bases. V gave up 2 bases and J gave up 6 bases; unmatched junction bases: 9. Germline V lookup: CDR1 ENHRY, CDR2 SYGVKD. The CDR3 length is 15 residues. This chain's CDR3 is CAISETRGAFAEAFF. DNA for the CDR3: TGTGCCATCAGTGAGACCAGGGGGGCCTTCGCTGAAGCTTTCTTT.

V usage is TRBV29-1 and J usage is TRBJ1-1; 7 bases map to TRBD1. V was clipped by 7 bases and J by 0 bases; unmatched bases: 5. The CDR3 consists of 13 residues. Germline CDR1 SQVTM, CDR2 ANQGSEA. The CDR3 reads CSAGQVMNTEAFF. CDR3 in DNA: TGCAGCGCCGGACAGGTAATGAACACTGAAGCTTTCTTT. Combining the CDR3 with reference TRBV29-1 and TRBJ1-1 gives the whole variable domain SAVISQKPSRDICQRGTSLTIQCQVDSQVTMMFWYRQQPGQSLTLIATANQGSEATYESGFVIDKFPISRPNLTFSTLTVSNMSPEDSSIYLCSAGQVMNTEAFFGQGTRLTVV.

This clone showed up just once. The chain joins TRBV15 to TRBJ1-1; D is uncertain. V dropped 11 bases and J dropped 8 bases, with 6 bases sitting between them. Germline V CDR1 and CDR2: LNHNV, YYDKDF (reference sequence). This CDR3 spans 8 amino acids. For the CDR3, the DNA is TGTGCCTCGAGCGAAGCTTTCTTT. It encodes CASSEAFF.

The chain couples TRBV11-2 to TRBJ2-1; 7 bases map to TRBD2. The germline V gene encodes CDR1 SGHAT and CDR2 FQNNGV. This CDR3 comprises 14 residues. V was pared by 8 bases and J by 4 bases, with 8 bases of the junction left unmatched. The CDR3 sequence is CASFGGYQYNEQFF. CDR3 bases: TGTGCCAGCTTCGGGGGGTACCAATACAATGAGCAGTTCTTC.